The T cell receptor (beta chain) described here comes from a study of early T cells in non-severe SARS-CoV-2 infection. Study overall: Investigators sequenced bulk RNA drawn from unsorted whole blood, and chains remained unpaired.

General study results and limits: In VDJdb matching, anti-spike CD8 responses were favored while private and CD4 specificities went missing.

This CDR3 has 17 residues. Unique molecular identifiers were attached to individual cDNA molecules. One entry per CDR3 protein, called by TCRdb with MiXCR from the 5' RACE reads. The sample carries around 81,000 distinct CDR3 sequences, 14% to 15% recorded once. This clonotype occurred a few times. Its specificity is not known. The clonotype originates from an adult who was a healthcare worker with PCR-confirmed SARS-CoV-2 infection or an uninfected control (not recorded which). Sequences were obtained from whole blood. This chain uses TRBV21-1 with TRBJ2-7; TRBD2, the D gene given by the table, was not confirmed from the DNA. TRBV21-1 is a known pseudogene. The CDR3 here is CASSKTPRRALPYEQYF. Written as DNA, the CDR3 is TGTGCCAGCAGCAAAACCCCCAGGAGGGCGCTTCCATACGAGCAGTACTTC.